A single sample is the source of the 13 T cell receptor beta chains below, sequenced in a study of blood T cell repertoires in COVID-19. The repertoire was sequenced with immunoSEQ multiplex PCR; TCRdb's copy has only in-frame clones and lacks some. The sample contains more than 95,000 clones, around 80% of which appear only once. The sample was peripheral blood. These receptors originate from a man aged 25-45 years with COVID-19, enrolled during active disease.

This clone came up a few times. The chain employs TRBV28 and TRBJ1-5, with D perhaps TRBD1 (6 bases). Deletions cut 5 bases from V and 0 bases from J, with 11 bases between. The CDR3 length is 15 residues. Germline V gene lookup returns CDR1 MDHEN and CDR2 SYDVKM. This CDR3 reads CASSGTFISNQPQHF. CDR3 bases: TGTGCCAGCAGTGGGACATTTATTAGCAATCAGCCCCAGCATTTT.

Only a few counts were recorded for this clone. The J gene is TRBJ2-7, the V gene TRBV5-1; D not certain. V dropped 0 bases and J dropped 3 bases, with 7 bases sitting between them. Germline CDR1 reads SGHRS; CDR2 reads YFSETQ. CDR3 size: 13 residues. The CDR3: CASSLDIIYEQYF. The CDR3 nucleotides read TGCGCCAGCAGCTTGGACATCATCTACGAGCAGTACTTC.

V gene TRBV6-2 or TRBV6-3 combines with J gene TRBJ1-1; maybe TRBD1 (6 bases). V shed 6 bases and J shed 0 bases, with 14 bases lying between them. The germline V gene encodes CDR1 MNHEY and CDR2 SVGEGT. The CDR3 runs to 15 residues. The CDR3 DNA reads as TGTGCCAGCAGCTATCTCAGGGGCGTGAACACTGAAGCTTTCTTT. It translates to CASSYLRGVNTEAFF.

The V call is TRBV7-2, the J call TRBJ1-1; 8 bases match TRBD1. Germline CDR1 and CDR2: SGHTA and FQGNSA. This CDR3 spans 16 amino acids. V trimming: 4 bases; J trimming: 0 bases; junction bases outside the gene matches: 7. The CDR3 loop reads CASSSGDRLMNTEAFF. Written as DNA, the CDR3 is TGTGCCAGCAGCTCAGGGGACAGGCTTATGAACACTGAAGCTTTCTTT.

The gene calls are TRBV20-1 and TRBJ2-5; no clear D gene. CDR3 length equals 10 residues. CDR1 DFQATT and CDR2 SNEGSKA come from the germline V gene (reference sequence). The V end was cut by 3 bases, the J end by 9 bases, with 8 bases between. CDR3 sequence reads: CSASAVAQYF. In nucleotides, the CDR3 is TGCAGTGCTAGTGCGGTGGCCCAGTACTTC.

This clone was found a few times. CDR3 nucleotide sequence: TGTGCCAGCAGCTCTGGACAGGACCTCGAGCAGTACTTC. Translating it yields CASSSGQDLEQYF. The V gene is TRBV11-3, the J gene TRBJ2-7; 7 bases are shared with TRBD1. V shed 4 bases, J shed 6 bases, and the junction held 6 bases outside the gene matches. Germline V gene sequence: CDR1 SGHNT, CDR2 YENEEA. There are 13 residues in the CDR3.

The genes are TRBV4-1 and TRBJ1-5; 9 bases line up with TRBD1. After removal of 1 base from V and 2 bases from J, the junction contained 6 bases not matched to a gene. The length of the CDR3 is 17 residues. The V gene's germline CDR1 is MGHRA and CDR2 YSYEKL. The CDR3 sequence is CASSQAPWTGGNQPQHF. In DNA, the CDR3 is TGCGCCAGCAGCCAAGCCCCCTGGACAGGGGGCAATCAGCCCCAGCATTTT.

CDR3 DNA: TGTGCCAGCAGCAAAGCATGCAGGGGGCGTTACGAGCAGTACTTC. This translates into CASSKACRGRYEQYF. The rearrangement joins TRBV21-1 to TRBJ2-7; TRBD1 is taken as the D call from the table, unchecked against the DNA. TRBV21-1 is termed a pseudogene. CDR3 length: 15 amino acids.

The J gene is TRBJ2-3, the V gene TRBV6-6; D is unresolved. Deletions cut 6 bases from V and 3 bases from J, with 19 bases between. This CDR3 contains 16 residues. Germline V CDR1 and CDR2: MNHNY, SVGAGI (reference sequence). This chain's CDR3 is CASRPRRGLGTDTQYF. The CDR3 nucleotides read TGTGCCAGCAGGCCGCGTCGAGGATTAGGTACAGATACGCAGTATTTT.

The genes are TRBV5-1 and TRBJ2-1, with D perhaps TRBD2 (5 bases). The germline V gene has CDR1 SGHRS and CDR2 YFSETQ. CDR3 length: 13 residues. Trimming removed 5 bases at V and 5 bases at J, with 11 bases between. DNA for the CDR3: TGCGCCAGCAGAGCTAGCTTCGACAATGAGCAGTTCTTC. It codes for CASRASFDNEQFF.

The chain has TRBV29-1 and TRBJ2-1; 9 bases match TRBD2. V was pared by 6 bases and J by 6 bases, with 3 bases of the junction left unmatched. The CDR3 extends over 12 amino acids. Germline values: CDR1 SQVTM, CDR2 ANQGSEA. The CDR3 DNA is TGCAGCGTGTTACTAGCGGGCAATGAGCAGTTCTTC. This translates into CSVLLAGNEQFF.

This clone showed up just once. This chain links TRBV6-2 or TRBV6-3 with TRBJ1-4; D not resolved. Deletions cut 5 bases from V and 5 bases from J, with 18 bases between. The germline gives CDR1 MNHEY, CDR2 SVGEGT. The CDR3 runs to 16 residues. The CDR3 coding sequence is TGTGCCAGCAGTCCGGGAGGACTATTGGGAAATGAAAAACTGTTTTTT. Its translation: CASSPGGLLGNEKLFF.

The J gene is TRBJ2-1, the V gene TRBV27; no firm D call. Germline V lookup: CDR1 MNHEY, CDR2 SMNVEV (reference sequence). The ends were cut back, 3 bases at V and 0 bases at J, with 12 bases in the middle. The CDR3 spans 16 residues. Written as DNA, the CDR3 is TGTGCCAGCAGTTTGAGAGACTGGAGCTCCTACAATGAGCAGTTCTTC. Translated: CASSLRDWSSYNEQFF.